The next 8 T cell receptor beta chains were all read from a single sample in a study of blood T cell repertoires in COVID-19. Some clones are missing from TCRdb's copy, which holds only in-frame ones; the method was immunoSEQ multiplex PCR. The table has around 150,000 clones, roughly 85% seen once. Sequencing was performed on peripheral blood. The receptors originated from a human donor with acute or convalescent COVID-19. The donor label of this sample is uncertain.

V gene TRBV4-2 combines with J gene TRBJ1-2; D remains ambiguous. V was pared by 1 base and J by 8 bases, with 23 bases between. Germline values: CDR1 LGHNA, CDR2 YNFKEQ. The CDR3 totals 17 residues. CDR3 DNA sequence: TGTGCCAGCAGCCAAGTGGGAGGAACCGTGGGCCCTGGGGGCTACACCTTC. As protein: CASSQVGGTVGPGGYTF.

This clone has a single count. In DNA, the CDR3 is TGTGCCAGCAGTGCCGTGCCGGGACAGGGGAGGACTGAAGCTTTCTTT. Protein sequence: CASSAVPGQGRTEAFF. The J gene is TRBJ1-1, the V gene TRBV2; 10 bases agree with TRBD1. Unmatched junction bases numbered 10, after V lost 4 bases and J lost 5 bases. Germline-derived CDR1 and CDR2 are SNHLY and FYNNEI. The CDR3 is 16 residues long.

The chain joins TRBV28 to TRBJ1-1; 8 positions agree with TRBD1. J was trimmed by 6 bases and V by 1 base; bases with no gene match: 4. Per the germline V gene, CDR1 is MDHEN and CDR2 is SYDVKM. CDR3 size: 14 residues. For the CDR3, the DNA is TGTGCCAGCAGTTTATACCAGGGGGCCTCTGAAGCTTTCTTT. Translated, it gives CASSLYQGASEAFF.

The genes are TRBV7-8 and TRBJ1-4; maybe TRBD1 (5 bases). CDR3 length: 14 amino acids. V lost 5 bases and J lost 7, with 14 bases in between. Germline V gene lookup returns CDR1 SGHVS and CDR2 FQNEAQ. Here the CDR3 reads CASSRGARGEKLFF. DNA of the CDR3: TGTGCCAGCAGCCGAGGGGCCCGGGGTGAAAAACTGTTTTTT.

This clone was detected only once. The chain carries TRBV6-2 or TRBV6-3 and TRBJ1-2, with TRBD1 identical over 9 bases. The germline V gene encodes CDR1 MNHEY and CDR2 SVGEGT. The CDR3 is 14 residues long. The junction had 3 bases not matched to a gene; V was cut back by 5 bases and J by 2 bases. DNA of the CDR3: TGTGCCAGCAGTCCCGGGACAGGGAACTATGGCTACACCTTC. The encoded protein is CASSPGTGNYGYTF.

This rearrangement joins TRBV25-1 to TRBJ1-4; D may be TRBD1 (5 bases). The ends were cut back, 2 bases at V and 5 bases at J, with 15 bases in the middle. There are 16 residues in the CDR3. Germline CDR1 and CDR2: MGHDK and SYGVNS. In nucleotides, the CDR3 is TGTGCCAGCAGTGAAGGGGCAGGGCGGGAGAATGAAAAACTGTTTTTT. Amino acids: CASSEGAGRENEKLFF.

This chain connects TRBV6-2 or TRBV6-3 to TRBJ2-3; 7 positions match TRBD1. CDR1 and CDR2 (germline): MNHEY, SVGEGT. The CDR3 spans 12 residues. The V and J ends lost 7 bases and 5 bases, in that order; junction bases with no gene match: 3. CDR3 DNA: TGTGCCAGCACCCCAGGGGGAGATACGCAGTATTTT. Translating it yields CASTPGGDTQYF.

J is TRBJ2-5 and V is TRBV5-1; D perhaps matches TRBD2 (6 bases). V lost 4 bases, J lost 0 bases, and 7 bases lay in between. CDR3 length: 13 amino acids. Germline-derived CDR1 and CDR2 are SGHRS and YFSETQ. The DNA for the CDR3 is TGCGCCAGCAGCCGGGGGTACCAAGAGACCCAGTACTTC. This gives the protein CASSRGYQETQYF.